This record concerns one T cell receptor beta chain sequence. This clonotype was observed at least ten times. No antigen is known for it. One base away there is no much larger clone; base qualities are not given. TCR cDNA was synthesized by 5'RACE template switching, which introduced a universal primer site and unique molecular identifiers. cDNA synthesis was primed from both the TCR alpha and TCR beta constant segments. Library amplification used two PCR steps, and the second PCR step added sample barcodes and sequencing adapters. Sequencing of libraries was done on Illumina HiSeq 2500 (2x100 bp) or NovaSeq (2x150 bp). As for the original processing: MIGEC was used to demultiplex reads and collapse the reads into UMI consensus sequences, and MiXCR was used for V(D)J alignment. Vaccine-responding clonotypes were identified with edgeR using replicate PBMC samples, with FDR below 0.01 and a log2 fold change above 5 up to day 15 being required. Each bulk clonotype was labeled CD4 or CD8 based on which sequenced repertoire, CD4 or CD8, contained the clonotype at higher abundance. TCRdb reran the public reads through fastp at Q25 and MiXCR, keeping productive beta chains. When rows share a CDR3 protein, they turn into one entry using the most common DNA and genes. TCRdb, not the authors, supplied the V and J calls. The sample table records 150,000 to 200,000 distinct CDR3 sequences; more than 5.5% of these occur just once. Roughly 2.5% of the sample lies in the top ten.

The sample's treatment or condition label, decoded: live attenuated yellow fever vaccine strain. A standard Ficoll-Paque protocol was used to isolate PBMCs from peripheral blood. Dynabeads CD4 and CD8 positive selection kits were used to isolate the CD4 and CD8 T-cell fractions. TriZol was used to extract RNA from bulk PBMCs, CD4 and CD8 fractions, and dextramer-positive and dextramer-negative fractions. The data belong to a study of T cells after yellow fever vaccination (dated by TCRdb to 2018 to 2020). Some background on the complete study: Libraries from fractions with low cell numbers were prepared with the SMART-Seq v4 Ultra Low Input RNA kit. To follow T-cell clones before and after primary and booster YFV17D yellow fever vaccination, bulk TCR alpha and beta repertoires were sequenced over time. The cohort comprised two healthy male donors, one aged 18 to 29 and one aged 30 to 40 years. Blood samples were taken at several timepoints before and after primary and secondary immunization, and bulk PBMC replicates and cell subsets were isolated. Study-wide findings and limitations: A small fraction of clonotypes appeared in both the CD4 and CD8 compartments, likely as a result of convergent recombination. Computational filtering was needed because FACS-sorted repertoires could contain abundant contaminating clonotypes from the bulk population. The study included only two donors, which limits how far the findings can be generalized. After the booster, most of the clones that had expanded following primary vaccination were detected again (just under 97% of CD4 and 80% to 90% of CD8), which suggests that memory was broadly maintained. Compared with the primary T-cell response, the secondary T-cell response was faster but weaker, reaching its peak on day 5 rather than on day 15.

From a lookup of the germline V gene, CDR1 and CDR2 are SGHRS and YFSETQ. The germline V and J ends show losses of 7 bases and 1 base respectively, and no gene match explains 3 bases of the junction. Spanning cysteine to phenylalanine, the CDR3 consists of 13 amino acids. The entry retains the CDR3 DNA only, 39 bases that are in frame from base 1. The sequence derives from a man aged 18 to 30 who received the YFV17D yellow fever vaccine. This sequence uses TRBV5-1 and TRBJ2-3, with 7 bases matching TRBD2. The sample was CD4+ T cells sorted from PBMCs, taken 4 to 6 days after the first yellow fever vaccination. The CDR3 protein: CASSSGGTDTQYF. At the DNA level, the sequence is TGCGCCAGCTCCAGCGGGGGCACAGATACGCAGTATTTT.